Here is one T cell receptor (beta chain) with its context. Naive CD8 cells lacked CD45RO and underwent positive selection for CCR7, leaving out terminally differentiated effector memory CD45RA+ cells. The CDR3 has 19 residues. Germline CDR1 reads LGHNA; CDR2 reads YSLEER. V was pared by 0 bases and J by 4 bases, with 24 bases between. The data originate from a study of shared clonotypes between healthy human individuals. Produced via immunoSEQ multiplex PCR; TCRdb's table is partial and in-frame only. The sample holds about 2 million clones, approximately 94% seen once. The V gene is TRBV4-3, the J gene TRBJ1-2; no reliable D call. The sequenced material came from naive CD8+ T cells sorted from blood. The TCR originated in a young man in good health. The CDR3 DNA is TGCGCCAGCAGCCAAGATCTGAGTGGGCAGGTGGAGCCCCCCTATGGCTACACCTTC. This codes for CASSQDLSGQVEPPYGYTF.